This T cell receptor beta chain was sequenced for a study of response to subunit inactivated influenza vaccine. Points from the study as a whole: Researchers suggested that each seasonal influenza vaccination recruits few new T cells.

Germline CDR1 reads SNHLY; CDR2 reads FYNNEI. The V and J ends lost 1 base and 2 bases respectively, with 9 bases between them. This CDR3 is 14 amino acids long. This clonotype appeared a few times. Its cognate antigen is unknown. MiXCR, run by TCRdb on the RT-PCR reads, gives a single entry per CDR3 protein. The sample yields over 150,000 distinct CDR3 sequences, about 10% seen once. The sample was CD8+ T cells sorted from PBMCs, taken roughly 24 months after vaccination. This chain connects TRBV2 to TRBJ2-7, with D perhaps TRBD2 (5 bases). This sequence originates from a man aged 50 to 69 who received an inactivated influenza vaccine. CDR3 in DNA: TGTGCCAGCAGTGAAGGGACTGGGACCTACGAGCAGTACTTC. It yields the protein CASSEGTGTYEQYF. Full variable domain (remainder filled in from reference TRBV2 and TRBJ2-7): EPEVTQTPSHQVTQMGQEVILRCVPISNHLYFYWYRQILGQKVEFLVSFYNNEISEKSEIFDDQFSVERPDGSNFTLKIRSTKLEDSAMYFCASSEGTGTYEQYFGPGTRLTVT.